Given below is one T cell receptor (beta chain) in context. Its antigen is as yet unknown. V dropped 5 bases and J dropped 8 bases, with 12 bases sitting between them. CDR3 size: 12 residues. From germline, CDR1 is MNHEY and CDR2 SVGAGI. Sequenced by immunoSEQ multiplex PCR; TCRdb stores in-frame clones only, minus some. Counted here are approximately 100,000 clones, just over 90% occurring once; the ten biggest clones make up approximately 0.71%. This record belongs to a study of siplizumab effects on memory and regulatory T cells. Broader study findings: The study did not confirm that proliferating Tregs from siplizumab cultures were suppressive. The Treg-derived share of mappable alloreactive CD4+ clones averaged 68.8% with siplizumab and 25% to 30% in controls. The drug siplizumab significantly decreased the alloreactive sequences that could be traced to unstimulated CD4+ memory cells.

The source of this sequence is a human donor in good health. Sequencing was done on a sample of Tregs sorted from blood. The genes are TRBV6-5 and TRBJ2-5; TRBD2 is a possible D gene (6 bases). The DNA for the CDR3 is TGTGCCAGCAGTAAACCCGGGAGAACCCAGTACTTC. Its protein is CASSKPGRTQYF.